This T cell receptor beta chain comes out of a study of cytomegalovirus exposure and HLA in healthy donors (dated 2017 in TCRdb). Broadly, across the study: According to a later analysis, the 120 or so validation repertoires were produced on the same platform as the 666 repertoires of the first cohort. The study aimed to test whether cataloging public T cell receptors could reveal signatures of past pathogen exposure. Along with the roughly 670-subject first cohort, a separate validation cohort of over a hundred different subjects was used. To predict cytomegalovirus infection status, the study brought together high-throughput TCR immunosequencing, statistical association of individual TCRs with disease status, and machine learning. The full study reports these points: According to the authors, the approach could potentially be generalized to other disease states and immunological phenotypes. The study gave a list of some 150 TCR beta chains associated with cytomegalovirus. Cytomegalovirus status was reported to be diagnosed by the classifier with high specificity and sensitivity in both the original and validation cohorts. Of the cluster scores, roughly 95% were above 0 in a later analysis, which found that TCRs clustered in the first cohort also tended to co-occur in the 120 validation repertoires. Across donors, most TCR sequences were observed very rarely, whereas some public TCRs were present in many individuals. A later analysis had no HLA typing for the validation cohort, so co-occurrence there was scored across all 130 or so repertoires. Three of the identified cytomegalovirus-associated TCR beta chains were confirmed in vitro to be specific for cytomegalovirus antigens.

V and J are trimmed by 0 bases and 1 base, and the gene matches miss 6 bases of the junction. CDR3 length: 17 amino acids, cysteine to phenylalanine. Only the CDR3 part of the read is kept: 51 bases, read in frame from the first base. For CDR1 and CDR2, the germline V gene lists SNHLY and FYNNEI. Library generation was performed with the immunoSEQ multiplex PCR assay. As for how the authors treated the data: A statistical classification framework was built to diagnose cytomegalovirus status from the catalog of TCR beta chain sequences. The source is immuneACCESS, and TCRdb retained only in-frame sequences with V and J called. Part of the clones is not carried over; for the studies checked, unresolved V genes explain less than half of this, and the remainder is unexplained. D and trimming were read from the DNA, whereas the V and J calls and clone size are those reported in that table. The sample contains over 200,000 clones, 70% to 90% of them found a single time. The ten largest clones take up 2.5% to 3.5% of the sample.

A remark on this clone: It has no known antigen specificity. Base qualities are not provided; no much larger clone lies one nucleotide away.

Donors formed part of the validation cohort, which comprised 120 subjects and was distinct from the first cohort of under 850 subjects. The sample consisted of PBMCs. This chain joins TRBV2 to TRBJ2-3, and 8 bases in between align with TRBD2. This TCR came from a woman aged 18-35 years in good health and CMV-seronegative. The base sequence is TGTGCCAGCAGTGAAGCTCGGGAGGGGCTGGGCACAGATACGCAGTATTTT. Its translation is CASSEAREGLGTDTQYF.